These 10 T cell receptor beta chains were sequenced from one sample in a study of cytomegalovirus exposure and HLA in healthy donors. The PCR employed 60 Vbeta primers together with 13 Jbeta primers. Using immunoSEQ multiplex PCR, the repertoire was profiled, and TCRdb retains in-frame clones only, with some absent. Among 150,000 to 200,000 clones, 60% to 80% were seen once, and the ten largest hold over 2.5%. The source material was PBMCs. The receptors were sampled from a man aged 35-49 years in good health and CMV-seronegative.

The V gene is TRBV6-5, the J gene TRBJ1-1; no definite D call. V was shortened by 5 bases and J by 0 bases, with 10 bases between the two germline ends. Germline V gene lookup returns CDR1 MNHEY and CDR2 SVGAGI. The CDR3 loop spans 14 amino acids. The CDR3 DNA reads as TGTGCCAGCAGTGAAGAGAGATTGAACACTGAAGCTTTCTTT. Translation gives CASSEERLNTEAFF.

This clone was counted once. The CDR3 DNA is TGTGCCAGCAGTGACCCAGGGTTTACCACTGAAGCTTTCTTT. Translation: CASSDPGFTTEAFF. V usage is TRBV6-1 and J usage is TRBJ1-1; TRBD1 is a possible D gene (5 bases). V was trimmed by 3 bases and J by 4 bases, leaving 12 bases between them. Germline V gene lookup returns CDR1 MNHNS and CDR2 SASEGT. The CDR3 totals 14 residues.

About this clone itself: The CDR3 does not end in the conserved phenylalanine or tryptophan, so this is likely a read error. The V and J genes are TRBV5-1 and TRBJ1-1; a possible D gene is TRBD1 (5 bases). Germline V lookup: CDR1 SGHRS, CDR2 YFSETQ. This CDR3 comprises 15 residues. Trimming removed 2 bases from V and 0 bases from J, with 11 bases in between. Here the CDR3 DNA reads TGCGCCAGCAGCTTCAGGGCCTACATGAACACTGAAGCTTTCCTT. Amino acid sequence: CASSFRAYMNTEAFL.

The V call is TRBV2, the J call TRBJ2-2; maybe TRBD1 (5 bases). Germline CDR1 reads SNHLY; CDR2 reads FYNNEI. V shed 5 bases and J shed 7 bases, with 14 bases lying between them. This CDR3 spans 14 amino acids. CDR3 loop: CASSLTDQGGELFF. The CDR3 DNA follows: TGTGCCAGCAGTCTGACAGACCAGGGCGGGGAGCTGTTTTTT.

This clone has a handful of counts. The CDR3 sequence: CASSNPGTGGLGYTF. The CDR3 coding sequence is TGTGCCAGCAGTAATCCCGGCACAGGGGGTCTTGGCTACACCTTC. This chain uses TRBV27 with TRBJ1-2, with 8 bases that match TRBD1. The CDR3 totals 15 residues. The germline gives CDR1 MNHEY, CDR2 SMNVEV (reference sequence). Losses at the gene ends were 5 bases for V and 7 bases for J; bases not matched to a gene: 12.

This chain uses TRBV6-6 with TRBJ2-5, with TRBD2 matching over 10 bases. CDR1 is MNHNY, CDR2 SVGAGI, per germline (reference sequence). V was clipped by 0 bases and J by 9 bases; unmatched bases: 7. CDR3 length: 15 amino acids. CDR3 coding DNA: TGTGCCAGCAGTTACTCGCGACTAGCGGGCGAGTCCCAGTACTTC. It yields the protein CASSYSRLAGESQYF.

The chain combines TRBV19 with TRBJ2-3; 7 bases are shared with TRBD2. This CDR3 is 15 amino acids long. From germline, CDR1 is LNHDA and CDR2 SQIVND (reference sequence). The CDR3 DNA is TGTGCGCACCGGAGCGGGGCCCCTAGCACAGATACGCAGTATTTT. Its protein is CAHRSGAPSTDTQYF.

Regarding this clone: Other DNA sequences in this specimen translate into the identical CDR3. The chain joins TRBV19 to TRBJ1-1; D might be TRBD1 (6 bases). This CDR3 comprises 14 residues. V was cut by 6 bases and J by 0 bases, with 11 bases left in between. Looked up from germline, CDR1 is LNHDA and CDR2 is SQIVND (reference sequence). The CDR3 is CASSSGQLNTEAFF. The CDR3 nucleotides are TGTGCCAGTAGCTCCGGACAGTTGAACACTGAAGCTTTCTTT.

This chain links TRBV5-5 with TRBJ1-6, with D tentatively TRBD1 (5 bases). CDR1 is SGHKS, CDR2 YYEKEE, per germline (reference sequence). The V and J ends lost 2 bases and 7 bases respectively, with 13 bases between them. The CDR3 is 15 residues long. The CDR3: CASSFTDRTNSPLHF. CDR3 DNA sequence: TGTGCCAGCAGCTTCACCGACAGAACCAATTCACCCCTCCACTTT.

The genes are TRBV28 and TRBJ2-7, with a possible D match to TRBD1 (5 bases). CDR3 length: 16 residues. V lost 1 base, J lost 5 bases, and 18 bases lay in between. CDR1 is MDHEN, CDR2 SYDVKM, per germline. The CDR3 DNA sequence: TGTGCCAGCAGTTTATTGGGCAGGGTAGAAAGGAACGAGCAGTACTTC. It encodes CASSLLGRVERNEQYF.